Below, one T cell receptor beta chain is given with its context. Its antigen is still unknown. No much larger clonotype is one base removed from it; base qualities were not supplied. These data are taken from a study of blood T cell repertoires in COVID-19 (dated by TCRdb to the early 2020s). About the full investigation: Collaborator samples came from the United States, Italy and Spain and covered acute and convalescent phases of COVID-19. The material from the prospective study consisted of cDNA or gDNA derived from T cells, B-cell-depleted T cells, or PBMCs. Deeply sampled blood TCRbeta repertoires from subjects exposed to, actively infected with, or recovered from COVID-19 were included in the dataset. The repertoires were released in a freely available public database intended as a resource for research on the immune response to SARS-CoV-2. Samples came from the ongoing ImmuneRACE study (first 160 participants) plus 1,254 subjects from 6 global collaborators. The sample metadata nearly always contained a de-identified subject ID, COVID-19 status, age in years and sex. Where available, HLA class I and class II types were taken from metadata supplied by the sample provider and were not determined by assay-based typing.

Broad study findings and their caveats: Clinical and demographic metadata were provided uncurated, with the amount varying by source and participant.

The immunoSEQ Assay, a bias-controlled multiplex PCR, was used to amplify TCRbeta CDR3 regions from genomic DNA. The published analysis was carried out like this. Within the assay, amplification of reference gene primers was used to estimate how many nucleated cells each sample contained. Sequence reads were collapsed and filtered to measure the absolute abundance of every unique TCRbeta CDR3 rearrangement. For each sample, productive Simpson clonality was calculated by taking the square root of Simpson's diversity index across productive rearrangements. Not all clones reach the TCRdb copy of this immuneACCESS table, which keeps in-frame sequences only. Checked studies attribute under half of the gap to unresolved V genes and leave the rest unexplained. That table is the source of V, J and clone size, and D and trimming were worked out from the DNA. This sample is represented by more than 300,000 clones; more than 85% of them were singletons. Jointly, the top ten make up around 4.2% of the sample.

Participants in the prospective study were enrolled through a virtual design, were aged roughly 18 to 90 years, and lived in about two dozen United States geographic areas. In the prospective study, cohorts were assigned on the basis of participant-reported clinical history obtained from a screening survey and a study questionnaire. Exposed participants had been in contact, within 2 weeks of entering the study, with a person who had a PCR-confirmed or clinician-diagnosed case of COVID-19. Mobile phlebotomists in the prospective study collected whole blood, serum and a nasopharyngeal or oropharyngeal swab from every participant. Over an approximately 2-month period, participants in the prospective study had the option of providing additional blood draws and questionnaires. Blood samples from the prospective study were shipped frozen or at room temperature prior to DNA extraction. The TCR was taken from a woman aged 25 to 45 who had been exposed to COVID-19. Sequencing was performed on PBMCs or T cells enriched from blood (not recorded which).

The bases read TGTGCCAGCAGCGTAGACGGGGGGGTCGGAGGCCGTCATTTGGCGGGGTACGAGCAGTACTTC. Its protein product is CASSVDGGVGGRHLAGYEQYF. The chain is encoded by TRBV9 joined to TRBJ2-7; TRBD2 lines up with 8 middle nucleotides. The CDR3 runs 21 amino acids, cysteine and phenylalanine included. The only DNA kept is the CDR3, 63 bases in frame from the first base. Trimming accounts for 0 bases at V and 4 bases at J, while the number of junction bases matched to no gene is 24. The germline V gene sets CDR1 to SGDLS and CDR2 to YYNGEE.